These T cell receptor beta chains were read from a single sample in a study of blood T cell repertoires in COVID-19. Measured with immunoSEQ multiplex PCR; TCRdb has only the in-frame clones, and not every one. The table has about 220,000 clones, 85% to 90% seen once. Sequencing used PBMCs or T cells enriched from blood (not recorded which). All receptors derive from a woman between 18 and 29 years old in a cohort exposed to, infected with or recovered from COVID-19 (not recorded which). Both conserved end residues are part of each CDR3. D genes are given only for firm matches. Clone size is stated in some rows and not others, as once, few, many or a class when expanded.

J gene	D gene	clone size	V gene	CDR3 protein	CDR3 DNA
TRBJ2-5	NA	few	TRBV4-1	CASSQGTWVQETQYF	TGCGCCAGCAGCCAAGGGACTTGGGTCCAAGAGACCCAGTACTTC
TRBJ2-7	TRBD1	NA	TRBV19	CASRRGQSYEQYF	TGTGCCAGTAGGAGGGGACAGTCCTACGAGCAGTACTTC
TRBJ1-2	NA	NA	TRBV6-6	CASSPLGDGYTF	TGTGCCAGCAGTCCGCTCGGGGATGGCTACACCTTC
TRBJ1-2	TRBD1	NA	TRBV3-1/TRBV3-2	CASSQVDRPYGYTF	TGTGCCAGCAGCCAAGTGGACAGGCCCTATGGCTACACCTTC
TRBJ2-7	TRBD1	NA	TRBV5-1	CASSLVLGSGTGGEHEQYF	TGCGCCAGCAGCTTGGTTCTGGGGTCAGGGACAGGGGGCGAACACGAGCAGTACTTC
TRBJ2-7	NA	NA	TRBV28	CASRESAYEQYF	TGTGCCAGCAGGGAGTCCGCCTACGAGCAGTACTTC
TRBJ1-6	TRBD1	NA	TRBV27	CASSRGQGNSPLHF	TGTGCCAGCAGCCGGGGACAGGGTAATTCACCCCTCCACTTT
TRBJ1-2	NA	NA	TRBV2	CASRQGSDYGYTF	TGTGCCAGCAGGCAGGGGTCAGACTATGGCTACACCTTC
TRBJ1-4	TRBD1	NA	TRBV5-1	CASSFPGQGNEKLFF	TGCGCCAGCAGCTTTCCTGGACAGGGGAATGAAAAACTGTTTTTT
TRBJ2-5	TRBD1	NA	TRBV19	CASSEDRGETQYF	TGTGCCAGTAGTGAGGACAGGGGGGAGACCCAGTACTTC
TRBJ2-7	TRBD2	NA	TRBV4-1	CASSQDPGGDEQYF	TGCGCCAGCAGCCAAGATCCGGGGGGAGACGAGCAGTACTTC
TRBJ1-2	NA	once	TRBV23-1	CASSQDQGCGGYTF	TGCGCCAGCAGTCAGGACCAGGGTTGTGGTGGCTACACCTTC
TRBJ1-1	NA	few	TRBV29-1	CSIKSPLNTEAFF	TGCAGCATTAAGAGTCCCTTGAACACTGAAGCTTTCTTT
TRBJ1-5	NA	NA	TRBV27	CASSLSYFGGRPQHF	TGTGCCAGCAGTTTATCCTATTTCGGGGGGCGGCCCCAGCATTTT
TRBJ1-6	TRBD1	NA	TRBV6-5	CASSGQGMSPLHF	TGTGCCAGCAGCGGACAGGGGATGTCACCCCTCCACTTT
TRBJ1-1	TRBD1	once	TRBV5-1	CASSLWGQGGDRAFF	TGCGCCAGCAGCTTGTGGGGACAGGGGGGAGATAGAGCTTTCTTT
TRBJ2-3	NA	NA	TRBV20-1	CSAIGRDTQYF	TGCAGTGCGATTGGCCGTGATACGCAGTATTTT
TRBJ1-5	NA	NA	TRBV6-1	CASSEQVSNQPQHF	TGTGCCAGCAGTGAACAGGTTAGCAATCAGCCCCAGCATTTT
TRBJ1-1	TRBD1	NA	TRBV9	CASSYLDRDGTEAFF	TGTGCCAGCAGCTATTTAGACAGGGATGGCACTGAAGCTTTCTTT
TRBJ2-6	NA	NA	TRBV3-1/TRBV3-2	CASSRSGGAANVLTF	TGTGCCAGCAGCCGATCCGGGGGAGCTGCCAACGTCCTGACTTTC
TRBJ1-1	NA	NA	TRBV5-1	CASSPGTTREAFF	TGCGCCAGCAGCCCCGGGACAACGCGCGAAGCTTTCTTT
TRBJ1-1	NA	NA	TRBV20-1	CSASRGDTEAFF	TGCAGTGCTAGTAGGGGTGACACTGAAGCTTTCTTT
TRBJ2-2	NA	NA	TRBV5-1	CASSLQFADTGELFF	TGCGCCAGCAGCTTACAATTTGCAGATACCGGGGAGCTGTTTTTT
TRBJ2-6	NA	NA	TRBV14	CASSQGSGVYSLSGANVLTF	TGTGCCAGCAGCCAAGGATCAGGGGTTTATTCTCTCTCTGGGGCCAACGTCCTGACTTTC
TRBJ1-1	NA	once	TRBV9	CASSPPGRGGMNTEAFF	TGTGCCAGCAGCCCCCCCGGGAGGGGGGGGATGAACACTGAAGCTTTCTTT
TRBJ1-4	NA	NA	TRBV13	CASSPRPGGEKLFF	TGTGCCAGCAGCCCCCGACCTGGAGGTGAAAAACTGTTTTTT
TRBJ2-1	NA	many	TRBV5-1	CASSLGVDVNEQFF	TGCGCCAGCAGCTTAGGGGTAGATGTCAATGAGCAGTTCTTC
TRBJ2-7	NA	NA	TRBV28	CASSSSPGYEQYF	TGTGCCAGCAGTTCCTCGCCCGGCTACGAGCAGTACTTC
TRBJ1-2	NA	NA	TRBV3-1/TRBV3-2	CASSPPSLTGRGYGYTF	TGTGCCAGCAGCCCCCCTTCCCTGACAGGCAGGGGCTATGGCTACACCTTC
TRBJ1-2	NA	NA	TRBV7-2	CASSFGTREKGYTF	TGTGCCAGCAGCTTCGGGACAAGGGAGAAAGGCTACACCTTC
TRBJ1-1	NA	NA	TRBV6-5	CASTTWGGTEAFF	TGTGCCAGCACAACTTGGGGGGGCACTGAAGCTTTCTTT
TRBJ2-7	NA	once	TRBV19	CASSTPGGFYEQYF	TGTGCCAGTAGTACTCCTGGGGGGTTCTACGAGCAGTACTTC
TRBJ2-1	TRBD2	NA	TRBV7-2	CASSSNPGLVGRGGNEQFF	TGTGCCAGCAGCTCGAATCCGGGACTAGTCGGACGTGGGGGCAATGAGCAGTTCTTC
TRBJ1-6	NA	NA	TRBV5-8	CASSLVVLSPLHF	TGTGCCAGCAGCTTGGTGGTGCTATCACCCCTCCACTTT
TRBJ2-2	TRBD2	NA	TRBV7-3	CASSPSGPGELFF	TGTGCCAGCAGCCCTAGCGGCCCCGGGGAGCTGTTTTTT